This passage covers 20 T cell receptor beta chains from one sample sequenced in a study of cytomegalovirus exposure and HLA in healthy donors. PCR amplification relied on 60 Vbeta primers (plus 13 Jbeta primers). Profiled with immunoSEQ multiplex PCR; TCRdb holds only in-frame clones, not every one. This table holds 150,000 to 200,000 clones, 68% found once. The sequencing input was PBMCs. The receptors were sampled from a man in his forties or fifties in good health and CMV-seronegative.

V usage is TRBV21-1 and J usage is TRBJ1-4. TRBV21-1 corresponds to a pseudogene. CDR3 length: 15 amino acids. This CDR3 reads CASSNGEGGDEKLFF. As DNA, the CDR3 is TGTGCCAGCAGCAATGGGGAGGGAGGAGATGAAAAACTGTTTTTT.

The rearrangement links TRBV19 to TRBJ1-4, with D perhaps matching TRBD1 (5 bases). CDR3 size: 16 residues. From germline, CDR1 is LNHDA and CDR2 SQIVND (reference sequence). V dropped 5 bases and J dropped 0 bases, with 13 bases sitting between them. The CDR3 nucleotides are TGTGCCAGTAGTGTACAGGCGGGGACAACTAATGAAAAACTGTTTTTT. Its protein is CASSVQAGTTNEKLFF. Filled out from reference TRBV19 and TRBJ1-4, the complete variable domain reads DGGITQSPKYLFRKEGQNVTLSCEQNLNHDAMYWYRQDPGQGLRLIYYSQIVNDFQKGDIAEGYSVSREKKESFPLTVTSAQKNPTAFYLCASSVQAGTTNEKLFFGSGTQLSVL.

J is TRBJ1-1 and V is TRBV13, with TRBD1 identical over 7 bases. The germline CDR1 and CDR2 sequences are PRHDT and FYEKMQ (reference sequence). The CDR3 totals 15 residues. Trimming removed 4 bases from V and 1 base from J; junction bases left unmatched: 6. The CDR3 DNA follows: TGTGCCAGCAGCTCCCCGACAGGGAGGAACACTGAAGCTTTCTTT. This translates into CASSSPTGRNTEAFF.

This chain joins TRBV2 and TRBJ1-6; 9 bases align to TRBD1. J lost 4 bases, V lost 9 bases, and 4 bases had no gene match. The CDR3 totals 14 residues. CDR1 is SNHLY and CDR2 is FYNNEI in the germline V gene. CDR3 region: CARQGARYNSPLHF. The CDR3 region has the DNA TGTGCCAGACAGGGGGCGCGGTATAATTCACCCCTCCACTTT.

About this clone itself: This sample also contains other DNA sequences that code for the same CDR3. The chain combines TRBV7-9 with TRBJ2-3, with D unclear. Germline V gene sequence: CDR1 SEHNR, CDR2 FQNEAQ (reference sequence). The V end lost 2 bases, the J end lost 3 bases, and 3 bases lay between the germline ends. The CDR3 has 12 amino acids. The CDR3 region has the DNA TGTGCCAGCAGCTTATTAACAGATACGCAGTATTTT. Amino acid sequence: CASSLLTDTQYF.

The CDR3: CASSARIGQGNYGYTF. DNA of the CDR3: TGTGCCAGCAGCGCGAGAATTGGACAGGGGAACTATGGCTACACCTTC. This rearrangement joins TRBV7-9 to TRBJ1-2; 9 bases align to TRBD1. The CDR3 consists of 16 residues. Germline CDR1 and CDR2: SEHNR and FQNEAQ (reference sequence). V trimming: 5 bases; J trimming: 2 bases; junction bases outside the gene matches: 9.

This clone has just a few counts. This chain links TRBV4-1 with TRBJ1-2; 8 bases match TRBD1. J was trimmed by 5 bases and V by 0 bases; bases with no gene match: 8. This CDR3 comprises 16 residues. In germline, CDR1 is MGHRA, CDR2 YSYEKL. CDR3 in amino acids: CASSQERTGSIYGYTF. For the CDR3, the DNA is TGCGCCAGCAGCCAAGAACGGACAGGGTCGATTTATGGCTACACCTTC.

This sequence joins TRBV5-3 and TRBJ2-1; 12 nucleotides align to TRBD2. TRBV5-3 is designated an ORF whose function remains uncertain. This CDR3 has 15 amino acids. J gave up 9 bases and V 4 bases, and 8 bases lay outside the gene matches. The CDR3 region is CARSPGLAGGSEQFF. CDR3 coding DNA: TGTGCCAGAAGCCCGGGACTAGCGGGCGGTAGTGAGCAGTTCTTC.

This clone has only one observation. This chain connects TRBV4-1 to TRBJ2-7; 8 positions match TRBD2. Germline lookup yields CDR1 MGHRA and CDR2 YSYEKL. V lost 3 bases to trimming and J lost 4 bases; unmatched junction nucleotides: 5. The CDR3 spans 14 residues. The DNA for the CDR3 is TGCGCCAGCAGCCACCCCGGGGGGGTGTACGAGCAGTACTTC. Its protein is CASSHPGGVYEQYF.

The V and J genes are TRBV5-8 and TRBJ2-1; D is undetermined. Germline V gives CDR1 SGHTS, CDR2 YDEGEE. V gave up 0 bases and J gave up 1 base, with 5 bases separating them. This CDR3 spans 14 amino acids. The CDR3 sequence is CASSLDSSYNEQFF. For the CDR3, the DNA is TGTGCCAGCAGCTTGGACAGTTCCTACAATGAGCAGTTCTTC.

This chain uses TRBV10-3 with TRBJ2-5; D might be TRBD2 (6 bases). Trimming pared 4 bases from V and 3 bases from J, leaving 9 bases between. The CDR3 totals 13 residues. Germline V gene data show CDR1 as ENHRY and CDR2 as SYGVKD. In DNA, the CDR3 is TGTGCCATCAGTGGGGCTAGCGAAGAGACCCAGTACTTC. Translated, it gives CAISGASEETQYF.

This chain joins TRBV15 and TRBJ2-7; the match to TRBD2 covers 9 bases. The germline gives CDR1 LNHNV, CDR2 YYDKDF (reference sequence). This CDR3 has 15 amino acids. V lost 5 bases to trimming and J lost 1 base; unmatched junction nucleotides: 6. CDR3 in amino acids: CATSFLTSGSYEQYF. The CDR3 DNA reads as TGTGCCACCAGCTTCTTGACTAGCGGATCCTACGAGCAGTACTTC.

The rearrangement uses TRBV7-9 and TRBJ1-6; TRBD1 aligns across 7 bases. Germline CDR1 and CDR2: SEHNR and FQNEAQ (reference sequence). Trimming took 1 base from V and 10 from J; bases not matched to a gene: 7. The CDR3 loop spans 15 amino acids. CDR3 protein: CASSLGTGVKSPLHF. DNA of the CDR3: TGTGCCAGCAGCTTAGGTACAGGGGTCAAATCACCCCTCCACTTT.

The chain couples TRBV9 to TRBJ1-1; 7 nucleotides match TRBD1. Germline CDR1 and CDR2: SGDLS and YYNGEE. There are 15 residues in the CDR3. J was trimmed by 2 bases and V by 0 bases; bases with no gene match: 4. CDR3: CASSVDNRGNTEAFF. For the CDR3, the DNA is TGTGCCAGCAGCGTAGACAACAGGGGAAACACTGAAGCTTTCTTT.

This clone has just a few counts. The rearrangement links TRBV13 to TRBJ2-2, with TRBD2 matching 8 bases. This CDR3 has 16 amino acids. Germline V gives CDR1 PRHDT, CDR2 FYEKMQ (reference sequence). Unmatched junction bases numbered 6, after V lost 2 bases and J lost 4 bases. The CDR3 sequence: CASSLIGGGITGELFF. As DNA, the CDR3 is TGTGCCAGCAGCTTAATTGGCGGGGGGATCACCGGGGAGCTGTTTTTT.

This chain joins TRBV28 and TRBJ2-7, with 7 bases lining up with TRBD1. Germline CDR1 reads MDHEN; CDR2 reads SYDVKM. V shed 3 bases, J shed 2 bases, and the junction held 13 bases outside the gene matches. This CDR3 is 17 amino acids long. The CDR3 DNA follows: TGTGCCAGCAGTTTGCCCCAGCCCGGGACAGATGCCTACGAGCAGTACTTC. Translated, it gives CASSLPQPGTDAYEQYF. Combining the CDR3 with reference TRBV28 and TRBJ2-7 gives the whole variable domain DVKVTQSSRYLVKRTGEKVFLECVQDMDHENMFWYRQDPGLGLRLIYFSYDVKMKEKGDIPEGYSVSREKKERFSLILESASTNQTSMYLCASSLPQPGTDAYEQYFGPGTRLTVT.

The chain links TRBV5-1 to TRBJ2-7; D may be TRBD1 (5 bases). Germline V gene lookup returns CDR1 SGHRS and CDR2 YFSETQ. The CDR3 loop spans 14 amino acids. V gave up 3 bases and J gave up 2 bases, with 12 bases separating them. Here the CDR3 reads CASSSKGAPYEQYF. The CDR3 coding sequence is TGCGCCAGCAGCTCTAAAGGGGCCCCCTACGAGCAGTACTTC. The full variable domain, completed using reference TRBV5-1 and TRBJ2-7, is KAGVTQTPRYLIKTRGQQVTLSCSPISGHRSVSWYQQTPGQGLQFLFEYFSETQRNKGNFPGRFSGRQFSNSRSEMNVSTLELGDSALYLCASSSKGAPYEQYFGPGTRLTVT.

This clone has just a few counts. This chain uses TRBV7-2 with TRBJ1-2; D possibly corresponds to TRBD1 (5 bases). CDR1 is SGHTA, CDR2 FQGNSA, per germline. This CDR3 is built from 15 residues. The V end was cut by 1 base, the J end by 2 bases, with 11 bases between. The CDR3 loop is CASSLEDRLNYGYTF. DNA for the CDR3: TGTGCCAGCAGCTTAGAAGACAGATTAAACTATGGCTACACCTTC.

The chain is built from TRBV7-9 and TRBJ2-1; TRBD2 agrees at 8 bases. The CDR3 is made up of 16 amino acids. Germline loops: CDR1 SEHNR, CDR2 FQNEAQ (reference sequence). J lost 0 bases, V lost 8 bases, and 9 bases had no gene match. The CDR3 DNA follows: TGTGCCAGCGACGACGGGAGGGGGAGCTCCTACAATGAGCAGTTCTTC. It codes for CASDDGRGSSYNEQFF.

This rearrangement joins TRBV6-1 to TRBJ2-4; the match to TRBD2 covers 15 bases. This CDR3 is built from 17 residues. J lost 6 bases, V lost 4 bases, and 7 bases had no gene match. Germline V lookup: CDR1 MNHNS, CDR2 SASEGT. CDR3 sequence: CASSVGLAGGRGNIQYF. DNA of the CDR3: TGTGCCAGCAGTGTTGGACTAGCGGGGGGGCGAGGAAACATTCAGTACTTC.